Below, 9 T cell receptor beta chains from the same sample are listed, as sequenced in a study of glioma-infiltrating T cells after dendritic cell vaccination. Here immunoSEQ multiplex PCR was the method, and the copy in TCRdb shows in-frame clones only, minus some. The sample consists of approximately 60,000 clones, roughly 86% of them appearing once. Noted time point: after dendritic cell vaccination, including at tumor progression/relapse. The starting material was blood, obtained after dendritic cell vaccination. These receptors came from a human donor with glioblastoma.

The rearrangement joins TRBV5-1 to TRBJ1-1; 11 nucleotides line up with TRBD1. CDR3 length: 16 residues. CDR1 and CDR2 from the germline V gene are SGHRS and YFSETQ. V dropped 3 bases and J dropped 5; count of bases not matched to a gene: 9. CDR3 nucleotides: TGCGCCAGCAGCTGGACGGGGACAGGGGGGCGGACTGAAGCTTTCTTT. It is translated as CASSWTGTGGRTEAFF.

V usage is TRBV7-8 and J usage is TRBJ2-2; unclear D gene. Germline V lookup: CDR1 SGHVS, CDR2 FQNEAQ. V was clipped by 3 bases and J by 4 bases, with 3 bases between them. CDR3 length: 12 residues. The CDR3 nucleotides are TGTGCCAGCAGCTTTCGCACCGGGGAGCTGTTTTTT. Its protein product is CASSFRTGELFF.

The chain carries TRBV4-3 and TRBJ1-1, with a weak D call TRBD1 (5 bases). There are 14 residues in the CDR3. CDR1 LGHNA and CDR2 YSLEER come from the germline V gene. Trimming took off 1 base at V and 0 bases at J, with 6 bases between the two ends. The CDR3 loop is CASSQGTMNTEAFF. The CDR3 region has the DNA TGCGCCAGCAGCCAAGGGACAATGAACACTGAAGCTTTCTTT.

The V gene is TRBV6-5, the J gene TRBJ1-5; D is possibly TRBD1 (6 bases). Looked up from germline, CDR1 is MNHEY and CDR2 is SVGAGI. This CDR3 has 13 residues. Between the trimmed V and J ends, which lost 6 bases and 4 bases, there was a span of 10 bases. CDR3 DNA: TGTGCCAGCAGACCAGGGGCTAATCAGCCCCAGCATTTT. Residues: CASRPGANQPQHF.

The chain carries TRBV6-5 and TRBJ1-5; D is ambiguous. V lost 4 bases to trimming and J lost 1 base, with 8 bases between them. The V gene's germline CDR1 is MNHEY and CDR2 SVGAGI. The CDR3 totals 14 residues. CDR3 DNA: TGTGCCAGCAGTTTTCGAGGAAGCAATCAGCCCCAGCATTTT. Translated: CASSFRGSNQPQHF.

The DNA of the CDR3 is TGTGCCAGCAGTTCTACGGACATTAGGTGGCGCGGCTACACCTTC. It is translated as CASSSTDIRWRGYTF. The V call is TRBV6-1, the J call TRBJ1-2; weak D call: TRBD1 (5 bases). Germline V CDR1 and CDR2: MNHNS, SASEGT. The germline V and J ends were trimmed by 5 bases and 8 bases, with 21 bases remaining between them. This CDR3 comprises 15 residues.

The gene calls are TRBV4-2 and TRBJ1-2, with 9 positions matching TRBD1. The CDR3 loop spans 15 amino acids. V was pared by 1 base and J by 7 bases, with 7 bases of the junction left unmatched. The V gene's germline CDR1 is LGHNA and CDR2 YNFKEQ. The CDR3 reads CASSQVSTGGVGYTF. In nucleotides, the CDR3 is TGTGCCAGCAGCCAAGTATCGACAGGGGGAGTTGGCTACACCTTC.

J is TRBJ1-4 and V is TRBV4-2, with TRBD1 matching 9 bases. The length of the CDR3 is 18 residues. CDR1 is LGHNA, CDR2 YNFKEQ, per germline. V dropped 0 bases and J dropped 6; count of bases not matched to a gene: 11. The CDR3 nucleotides read TGTGCCAGCAGCCAAGATTTAGTGATGGGACAGGGAGATGAAAAACTGTTTTTT. This translates into CASSQDLVMGQGDEKLFF.

V gene TRBV6-6 combines with J gene TRBJ1-6; 7 bases fit TRBD1. From germline, CDR1 is MNHNY and CDR2 SVGAGI (reference sequence). Germline trimming cut 4 bases from V and 8 bases from J; bases unmatched to any gene: 2. The CDR3 consists of 13 residues. The CDR3 here is CASSSGTDSPLHF. For the CDR3, the DNA is TGTGCCAGCAGTTCCGGGACAGATTCACCCCTCCACTTT.